This entry lists 6 T cell receptor beta chains sequenced from one sample in a study of cytomegalovirus exposure and HLA in healthy donors. TCRdb's copy holds only in-frame clones and misses some; the assay was immunoSEQ multiplex PCR. The sample holds 300,000 to 400,000 clones, roughly 90% seen once. Sequencing was performed on PBMCs. These TCRs come from a woman under 30 in good health and CMV-seronegative.

The rearrangement uses TRBV7-2 and TRBJ2-1; TRBD2 matches 9 bases. The V gene's germline CDR1 is SGHTA and CDR2 FQGNSA. The CDR3 loop spans 15 amino acids. Trimming took 5 bases from V and 3 from J; bases not matched to a gene: 5. Here the CDR3 reads CASSATSGHYNEQFF. In nucleotides, the CDR3 is TGTGCCAGCAGCGCCACTAGCGGGCACTACAATGAGCAGTTCTTC.

This sequence joins TRBV5-8 and TRBJ1-5; a possible D gene is TRBD1 (6 bases). The CDR3 is 15 residues long. From germline, CDR1 is SGHTS and CDR2 YDEGEE. Trimming took off 5 bases at V and 1 base at J, with 13 bases between the two ends. The CDR3 reads CASSSTGNSNQPQHF. CDR3 DNA: TGTGCCAGCAGTTCGACAGGAAACAGCAATCAGCCCCAGCATTTT.

The J gene is TRBJ1-3, the V gene TRBV15; the D is unclear. Germline CDR1 reads LNHNV; CDR2 reads YYDKDF (reference sequence). The CDR3 spans 15 residues. Trimming cost V 3 bases and J 0 bases, with 9 bases left between them. CDR3 residues: CATSRESGSGNTIYF. Here the CDR3 DNA reads TGTGCCACCAGCAGGGAGAGCGGCTCTGGAAACACCATATATTTT.

This clone was observed a few times. The chain uses TRBV6-1 and TRBJ2-7; D not certain. Germline loops: CDR1 MNHNS, CDR2 SASEGT. The ends were cut back, 4 bases at V and 3 bases at J, with 4 bases in the middle. This CDR3 is built from 11 residues. This CDR3 reads CASSGVYEQYF. CDR3 nucleotide sequence: TGTGCCAGCAGTGGCGTCTACGAGCAGTACTTC.

The chain joins TRBV13 to TRBJ2-2; 7 bases align to TRBD1. The ends lost 5 bases at V and 7 bases at J; junction bases unmatched: 10. The length of the CDR3 is 15 residues. Germline V gene data show CDR1 as PRHDT and CDR2 as FYEKMQ (reference sequence). CDR3 nucleotides: TGTGCCAGCAGCGCCCCCGGGACAGAGGACGGGGAGCTGTTTTTT. Amino acids: CASSAPGTEDGELFF.

The V call is TRBV30, the J call TRBJ2-1, with 9 positions matching TRBD2. This CDR3 has 13 amino acids. Germline V gives CDR1 GTSNPN, CDR2 SVGIG (reference sequence). V was pared by 5 bases and J by 11 bases, with 10 bases of the junction left unmatched. The CDR3 loop is CAWASGTQRQQFF. The CDR3 coding sequence is TGTGCCTGGGCTAGCGGGACCCAGCGCCAGCAGTTCTTC.